This record concerns one TCR beta chain sequence. The antigen is not known. This CDR3 has 13 residues. Between the trimmed V and J ends, which lost 2 bases and 6 bases, there was a span of 10 bases. Germline CDR1 reads MNHNS; CDR2 reads SASEGT. The sample originates from a study of siplizumab effects on memory and regulatory T cells. Study-level results: Phenotypic classification as naive or memory proved unattainable for roughly 75-97% of proliferating CD4+ or CD8+ clones. Proliferating siplizumab-cultured Tregs lacked confirmed suppressive function.

The repertoire was sequenced with immunoSEQ multiplex PCR; TCRdb's copy has only in-frame clones and lacks some. The sample records about 98,000 clones, about 90% being singletons. Sequenced input: CD4+ T cells sorted from blood. The receptor's source is a human donor in good health. The chain recombines TRBV6-1 with TRBJ1-2, with TRBD1 as a possible D gene (6 bases). In DNA, the CDR3 is TGTGCCAGCAGTGAATGGGGGGCGGATGGCTACACCTTC. It is translated as CASSEWGADGYTF.